This T cell receptor beta chain was sequenced during a study of identical twins. Study results and limitations: Models predicted less out-of-frame TCR alpha sharing in monozygotic twins than was found. Among beta out-of-frame sequences, excess sharing between twins appeared weaker.

Addition of a universal primer site occurred through template switching, and cDNA carried unique molecular identifiers. In TCRdb, the 5' RACE reads were re-called with MiXCR into one record per CDR3 protein. The table includes about 790,000 distinct CDR3 sequences, over 15% detected once. Germline V CDR1 and CDR2: SGHAT, FQNNGV. CDR3 length: 15 amino acids. The V segment lost 5 bases and the J segment 4 bases; nucleotides outside the gene matches: 7. Notes on this clonotype: The antigen is not known.

This same sample was also taken into another study, of T cells expressing NK-cell markers.

The chain is built from TRBV11-2 and TRBJ2-1; 8 bases align to TRBD2. The sequence was obtained from a woman in her late teens or twenties in good health. The sample comprised PBMCs. The CDR3 bases are TGTGCCAGCAGCCCGGTCCAGCGGGAGTACAATGAGCAGTTCTTC. Translating it yields CASSPVQREYNEQFF.